This T cell receptor beta chain was sequenced in a study of T cell responses to AZD1222 COVID-19 vaccine (dated by TCRdb to about 2021). Background for the entire study: A total of 233 trial participants underwent TCR sequencing, of whom about 200 had received two doses of AZD1222 and approximately 26 had received two doses of the MenACWY control vaccine. Trial participants were enrolled by age into 18-55, 56-69 and 70-plus year subgroups, with about 150, 27 and 61 TCR-sequenced participants respectively. The investigation overall reported the following: Spike-specific TCR breadth and depth rose significantly after two AZD1222 doses compared with day 0 and with MenACWY recipients. The whole spike protein was spanned by vaccine-associated CD4 TCRs, and dominant responses were seen in regions 160-218 and 743-854. In the small 56-69-year group, the increase in depth fell short of significance, most likely because of low power. Most participants were white British and females outnumbered males, and the authors suggested that clonal diversity may have been underestimated. Only six AZD1222 recipients were SARS-CoV-2 seropositive at baseline, limiting conclusions about previously exposed vaccinees. Because no samples from the day 14 peak response were available, repertoires could be characterized only after the peak T cell response. Reportedly, close to half of the unique spike-specific TCRs recognized epitopes lying outside the regions that are mutated in the B.1.351 and B.1.1.7 variants.

As for this clone: This receptor's antigen is unknown. Per-base quality was not reported, and no clone a single base away is much larger than it.

In light of the paper, this sample's time point label describes: about 28 days (+/-7) after the second vaccine dose. AZD1222 recipients whose second dose came at about 4 weeks and those whose second dose came at about 12 weeks were combined into one group, since spike-specific TCR depth and breadth did not differ between the two schedules. Samples from vaccinated people were obtained from the UK trials COV001 and COV002, which included a single-blind randomized controlled phase 2/3 trial of AZD1222 (ChAdOx1 nCoV-19) in healthy adults. Trial participant PBMC samples were collected at day 0 and day 28 after the second dose for TCRbeta chain sequencing. The CDR3 regions of human TCRbeta chains were analyzed by immunosequencing. The study's own analysis went as follows. TCRs in the repertoires were matched against a reference library of SARS-CoV-2-specific TCRs that had been generated with the MIRA antigen-specificity platform. Breadth was defined as the fraction of unique TCRs that were SARS-CoV-2-associated. Depth was defined as the fraction of total T cells that were SARS-CoV-2-associated. Using the MIRA data, each spike-specific TCR was mapped to the spike region that the TCR reacts to and placed in a CD4 or CD8 class. Log10-transformed breadth and depth values were compared by one-way ANOVA with Sidak's multiple comparisons tests. TCRdb retrieved this table from immuneACCESS and kept in-frame rearrangements only. Not all clones are present; in checked studies, unresolved V genes account for under half, and no reason is known for the remainder. V and J calls and clone size are copied from that table; D and trimming were computed from the DNA. This sample lists about 150,000 clones; 90% were detected once. The top ten hold over 1.2% of the sample.

V is shortened by 2 bases, J by 5 bases, and the region joining them spans 10 bases. CDR1 and CDR2 were assigned from the germline V gene (reference sequence) as GTSNPN and SVGIG. From its cysteine to its phenylalanine, the CDR3 spans 13 amino acids. Solely the CDR3 DNA is kept, with 39 bases framed from the first base. The sequence came from an adult who received the AZD1222 COVID-19 vaccine. The V and J segments used are TRBV30 and TRBJ1-5, with the D segment identity uncertain. Sequenced material: peripheral blood, taken 28 days after the second AZD1222 dose. The sequence in DNA is TGTGCCTGGAGTTGGGGAGAGGATCAGCCCCAGCATTTT. Its amino acids are CAWSWGEDQPQHF.